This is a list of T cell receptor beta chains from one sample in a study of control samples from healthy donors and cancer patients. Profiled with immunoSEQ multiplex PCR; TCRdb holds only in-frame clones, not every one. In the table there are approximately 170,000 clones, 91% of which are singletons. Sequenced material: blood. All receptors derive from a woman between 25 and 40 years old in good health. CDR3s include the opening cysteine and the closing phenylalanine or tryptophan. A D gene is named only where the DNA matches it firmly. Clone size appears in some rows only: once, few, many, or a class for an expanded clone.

CDR3aa: CASSEARNTGELFF
CDR3nt: TGTGCCAGCAGTGAAGCTAGAAACACCGGGGAGCTGTTTTTT
j_gene: TRBJ2-2
abundance: few
v_gene: TRBV2
d_gene: NA

CDR3aa: CASTGSATYEQYF
CDR3nt: TGTGCCAGCACCGGGTCGGCAACCTACGAGCAGTACTTC
j_gene: TRBJ2-7
abundance: NA
v_gene: TRBV6-5
d_gene: NA

CDR3aa: CASSLPAGNEQYF
CDR3nt: TGTGCCAGCAGCTTACCCGCAGGGAACGAGCAGTACTTC
j_gene: TRBJ2-7
abundance: NA
v_gene: TRBV11-2
d_gene: NA

CDR3aa: CASSLGGATNEKLFF
CDR3nt: TGCGCCAGCAGCTTAGGGGGCGCAACTAATGAAAAACTGTTTTTT
j_gene: TRBJ1-4
abundance: NA
v_gene: TRBV5-1
d_gene: TRBD1

CDR3aa: CASSSGLAGDGYF
CDR3nt: TGTGCCAGCAGCTCGGGACTAGCGGGAGACGGGTACTTC
j_gene: TRBJ2-7
abundance: once
v_gene: TRBV5-4
d_gene: TRBD2

CDR3aa: CASSQGQGPYSNQPQHF
CDR3nt: TGCGCCAGCAGCCAAGGACAGGGTCCTTATAGCAATCAGCCCCAGCATTTT
j_gene: TRBJ1-5
abundance: NA
v_gene: TRBV4-1
d_gene: TRBD1

CDR3aa: CASKGSINRGEQFF
CDR3nt: TGTGCCAGTAAAGGATCTATCAACCGGGGTGAGCAGTTCTTC
j_gene: TRBJ2-1
abundance: NA
v_gene: TRBV19
d_gene: NA

CDR3aa: CASSQGHFSYGYTF
CDR3nt: TGTGCCAGCAGCCAGGGACATTTCAGCTATGGCTACACCTTC
j_gene: TRBJ1-2
abundance: NA
v_gene: TRBV28
d_gene: NA

CDR3aa: CASTPGAYSNQPQHF
CDR3nt: TGTGCCAGTACCCCAGGGGCGTATAGCAATCAGCCCCAGCATTTT
j_gene: TRBJ1-5
abundance: once
v_gene: TRBV19
d_gene: NA

CDR3aa: CASSKTDSNQPQHF
CDR3nt: TGTGCCAGCAGTAAGACAGATAGCAATCAGCCCCAGCATTTT
j_gene: TRBJ1-5
abundance: NA
v_gene: TRBV6-5
d_gene: NA

CDR3aa: CASTRQGNTEAFF
CDR3nt: TGCGCCAGCACCCGACAGGGGAACACTGAAGCTTTCTTT
j_gene: TRBJ1-1
abundance: NA
v_gene: TRBV5-1
d_gene: TRBD1

CDR3aa: CASSLAGADTQYF
CDR3nt: TGTGCCAGCAGCTTAGCGGGAGCAGATACGCAGTATTTT
j_gene: TRBJ2-3
abundance: once
v_gene: TRBV7-2
d_gene: NA

CDR3aa: CASSTGPTNQPQHF
CDR3nt: TGTGCCAGCTCAACGGGACCTACAAATCAGCCCCAGCATTTT
j_gene: TRBJ1-5
abundance: NA
v_gene: TRBV18
d_gene: NA

CDR3aa: CASSGVWDGYTF
CDR3nt: TGTGCCAGCAGTGGAGTGTGGGATGGCTACACCTTC
j_gene: TRBJ1-2
abundance: NA
v_gene: TRBV25-1
d_gene: NA

CDR3aa: CASRLKSRYGYTF
CDR3nt: TGTGCAAGTCGCTTAAAATCCCGGTATGGCTACACCTTC
j_gene: TRBJ1-2
abundance: NA
v_gene: TRBV12-2
d_gene: NA

CDR3aa: CASSWGSGGNTEAFF
CDR3nt: TGCGCCAGCAGCTGGGGGTCGGGTGGGAACACTGAAGCTTTCTTT
j_gene: TRBJ1-1
abundance: NA
v_gene: TRBV5-1
d_gene: NA

CDR3aa: CASSQDRRAGVLEQYF
CDR3nt: TGTGCCAGCAGCCAAGATCGGAGAGCGGGAGTGCTGGAGCAGTACTTC
j_gene: TRBJ2-7
abundance: once
v_gene: TRBV3-1/TRBV3-2
d_gene: TRBD2

CDR3aa: CASSQDGGRGYEQYF
CDR3nt: TGCGCCAGCAGCCAAGACGGCGGGAGGGGGTACGAGCAGTACTTC
j_gene: TRBJ2-7
abundance: NA
v_gene: TRBV4-3
d_gene: TRBD2

CDR3aa: CASSTRTSGTGELFF
CDR3nt: TGTGCCAGCAGTACTCGGACTAGCGGCACCGGGGAGCTGTTTTTT
j_gene: TRBJ2-2
abundance: NA
v_gene: TRBV27
d_gene: TRBD2

CDR3aa: CASSSGDSNYGYTF
CDR3nt: TGTGCCAGTAGTTCCGGGGACAGTAACTATGGCTACACCTTC
j_gene: TRBJ1-2
abundance: NA
v_gene: TRBV19
d_gene: TRBD1

CDR3aa: CASSVGQGAWGETQYF
CDR3nt: TGTGCCAGCAGCGTAGGACAGGGGGCATGGGGGGAGACCCAGTACTTC
j_gene: TRBJ2-5
abundance: NA
v_gene: TRBV9
d_gene: TRBD1

CDR3aa: CASSGTSPGELFF
CDR3nt: TGTGCCAGCAGCGGGACTAGTCCCGGGGAGCTGTTTTTT
j_gene: TRBJ2-2
abundance: NA
v_gene: TRBV7-9
d_gene: TRBD2

CDR3aa: CASSPQGASNQPQHF
CDR3nt: TGTGCCAGCAGCCCACAGGGTGCTAGCAATCAGCCCCAGCATTTT
j_gene: TRBJ1-5
abundance: NA
v_gene: TRBV28
d_gene: NA

CDR3aa: CASRPLDRLGNTIYF
CDR3nt: TGTGCCAGCAGGCCCCTGGACAGGCTTGGAAACACCATATATTTT
j_gene: TRBJ1-3
abundance: NA
v_gene: TRBV6-5
d_gene: TRBD1

CDR3aa: CASSQPGTSGGSNEQFF
CDR3nt: TGCGCCAGCAGCCAACCGGGGACTAGCGGGGGGAGTAATGAGCAGTTCTTC
j_gene: TRBJ2-1
abundance: NA
v_gene: TRBV4-1
d_gene: TRBD2

CDR3aa: CASSGQVAYGYTF
CDR3nt: TGTGCCAGCAGTGGACAGGTCGCCTATGGCTACACCTTC
j_gene: TRBJ1-2
abundance: NA
v_gene: TRBV27
d_gene: TRBD1

CDR3aa: CASREKTGANYGYTF
CDR3nt: TGTGCCAGCAGGGAGAAAACAGGTGCTAACTATGGCTACACCTTC
j_gene: TRBJ1-2
abundance: NA
v_gene: TRBV27
d_gene: NA

CDR3aa: CASSLVQRRGPSTDTQYF
CDR3nt: TGTGCCAGCAGCTTAGTGCAGCGGAGGGGACCTAGCACAGATACGCAGTATTTT
j_gene: TRBJ2-3
abundance: NA
v_gene: TRBV13
d_gene: NA

CDR3aa: CASSDRDRGPYEQYF
CDR3nt: TGTGCCAGCAGTGACCGGGACAGGGGGCCCTACGAGCAGTACTTC
j_gene: TRBJ2-7
abundance: NA
v_gene: TRBV6-1
d_gene: TRBD1

CDR3aa: CASSDWDRGYEQYF
CDR3nt: TGTGCCAGCAGCGACTGGGACAGGGGCTACGAGCAGTACTTC
j_gene: TRBJ2-7
abundance: NA
v_gene: TRBV7-9
d_gene: TRBD1

CDR3aa: CASRKSGTGGYEQYF
CDR3nt: TGTGCCAGTAGGAAATCCGGGACAGGGGGCTACGAGCAGTACTTC
j_gene: TRBJ2-7
abundance: once
v_gene: TRBV19
d_gene: TRBD1

CDR3aa: CASSLGRARDTQYF
CDR3nt: TGTGCCAGCAGCTTAGGCAGGGCTAGAGATACGCAGTATTTT
j_gene: TRBJ2-3
abundance: NA
v_gene: TRBV7-2
d_gene: NA

CDR3aa: CASSLSAGGGQETQYF
CDR3nt: TGTGCCAGCAGCTTGTCAGCGGGAGGGGGCCAAGAGACCCAGTACTTC
j_gene: TRBJ2-5
abundance: NA
v_gene: TRBV7-9
d_gene: TRBD2

CDR3aa: CASSQDLTGGYEKLFF
CDR3nt: TGCGCCAGCAGCCAAGATCTGACAGGGGGATATGAAAAACTGTTTTTT
j_gene: TRBJ1-4
abundance: NA
v_gene: TRBV4-3
d_gene: TRBD1

CDR3aa: CASSVERPTTGELFF
CDR3nt: TGTGCCAGCAGCGTAGAGAGACCCACTACCGGGGAGCTGTTTTTT
j_gene: TRBJ2-2
abundance: NA
v_gene: TRBV9
d_gene: NA

CDR3aa: CASSLGYTEAFF
CDR3nt: TGTGCCAGCAGTTTAGGGTACACTGAAGCTTTCTTT
j_gene: TRBJ1-1
abundance: NA
v_gene: TRBV12-3/TRBV12-4
d_gene: NA

CDR3aa: CASSLGIGGQPQHF
CDR3nt: TGTGCCAGCAGCTTAGGAATCGGGGGACAGCCCCAGCATTTT
j_gene: TRBJ1-5
abundance: few
v_gene: TRBV7-2
d_gene: NA

CDR3aa: CASSATGTRPQETQYF
CDR3nt: TGTGCCAGCAGCGCGACCGGGACTAGGCCCCAAGAGACCCAGTACTTC
j_gene: TRBJ2-5
abundance: once
v_gene: TRBV9
d_gene: TRBD2

CDR3aa: CASSPDYSGNTIYF
CDR3nt: TGTGCCAGCAGTCCCGACTACTCTGGAAACACCATATATTTT
j_gene: TRBJ1-3
abundance: NA
v_gene: TRBV6-2/TRBV6-3
d_gene: NA

CDR3aa: CASSSSLSNQPQHF
CDR3nt: TGTGCCAGCAGCTCCAGTCTTAGCAATCAGCCCCAGCATTTT
j_gene: TRBJ1-5
abundance: NA
v_gene: TRBV5-4
d_gene: NA

CDR3aa: CASSYSAGSYEQYF
CDR3nt: TGTGCCAGCAGTTACTCAGCGGGCTCCTACGAGCAGTACTTC
j_gene: TRBJ2-7
abundance: NA
v_gene: TRBV6-2/TRBV6-3
d_gene: NA

CDR3aa: CASSGPGLGSYEQYF
CDR3nt: TGTGCCAGCAGCGGACCGGGACTAGGGTCCTACGAGCAGTACTTC
j_gene: TRBJ2-7
abundance: NA
v_gene: TRBV7-3
d_gene: TRBD2

CDR3aa: CASSDRGLRDTEAFF
CDR3nt: TGCGCCAGCAGTGACAGGGGGCTTAGGGACACTGAAGCTTTCTTT
j_gene: TRBJ1-1
abundance: once
v_gene: TRBV10-2
d_gene: TRBD1

CDR3aa: CAIRYGLAGAGEQFF
CDR3nt: TGTGCCATCAGATACGGGCTAGCGGGAGCGGGCGAGCAGTTCTTC
j_gene: TRBJ2-1
abundance: NA
v_gene: TRBV10-3
d_gene: TRBD2

CDR3aa: CASSPGGTDTQYF
CDR3nt: TGTGCCAGCTCACCAGGGGGCACAGATACGCAGTATTTT
j_gene: TRBJ2-3
abundance: NA
v_gene: TRBV18
d_gene: NA

CDR3aa: CASSLGDSVVGSYGYTF
CDR3nt: TGTGCCAGCAGCTTAGGGGACAGCGTGGTAGGGTCCTATGGCTACACCTTC
j_gene: TRBJ1-2
abundance: NA
v_gene: TRBV11-3
d_gene: TRBD1

CDR3aa: CASSDGKGYEQYF
CDR3nt: TGTGCCAGCAGTGACGGGAAGGGGTACGAGCAGTACTTC
j_gene: TRBJ2-7
abundance: few
v_gene: TRBV2
d_gene: NA

CDR3aa: CASSPGRSYGYTF
CDR3nt: TGCGCCAGCAGCCCGGGACGGAGCTATGGCTACACCTTC
j_gene: TRBJ1-2
abundance: once
v_gene: TRBV5-1
d_gene: NA

CDR3aa: CASSSGSREKLFF
CDR3nt: TGTGCCAGTAGTTCAGGGAGTAGGGAAAAACTGTTTTTT
j_gene: TRBJ1-4
abundance: NA
v_gene: TRBV19
d_gene: NA

CDR3aa: CASSVGGISYEQYF
CDR3nt: TGTGCCAGCAGCGTTGGCGGGATCTCCTACGAGCAGTACTTC
j_gene: TRBJ2-7
abundance: NA
v_gene: TRBV9
d_gene: NA

CDR3aa: CASSDPGGRTDTQYF
CDR3nt: TGTGCCAGCAGTGACCCGGGAGGCCGCACAGATACGCAGTATTTT
j_gene: TRBJ2-3
abundance: NA
v_gene: TRBV2
d_gene: TRBD2

CDR3aa: CASSLQGWDEAFF
CDR3nt: TGTGCCAGCAGCTTACAGGGTTGGGATGAAGCTTTCTTT
j_gene: TRBJ1-1
abundance: NA
v_gene: TRBV7-9
d_gene: NA

CDR3aa: CASSILDYYEQYF
CDR3nt: TGTGCCAGCAGCATCTTGGACTACTACGAGCAGTACTTC
j_gene: TRBJ2-7
abundance: NA
v_gene: TRBV7-8
d_gene: NA

CDR3aa: CASSSGQHTDTQYF
CDR3nt: TGCGCCAGCAGCTCGGGACAGCACACAGATACGCAGTATTTT
j_gene: TRBJ2-3
abundance: NA
v_gene: TRBV5-1
d_gene: TRBD1